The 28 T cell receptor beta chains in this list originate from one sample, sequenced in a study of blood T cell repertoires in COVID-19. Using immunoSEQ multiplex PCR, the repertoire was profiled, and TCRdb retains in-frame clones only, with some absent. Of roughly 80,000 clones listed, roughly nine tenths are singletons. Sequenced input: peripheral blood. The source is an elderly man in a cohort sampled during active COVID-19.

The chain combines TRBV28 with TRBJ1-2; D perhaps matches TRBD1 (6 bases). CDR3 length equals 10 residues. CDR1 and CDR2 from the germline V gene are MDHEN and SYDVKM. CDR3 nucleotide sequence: TGTGTCGTGGGGGGGGGCGGCTACACCTTC. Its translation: CVVGGGGYTF.

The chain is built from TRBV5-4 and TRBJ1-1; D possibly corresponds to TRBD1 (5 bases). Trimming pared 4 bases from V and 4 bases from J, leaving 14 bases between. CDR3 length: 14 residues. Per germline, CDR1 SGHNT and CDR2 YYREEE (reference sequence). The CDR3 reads CASSRGAEGTEAFF. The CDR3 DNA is TGTGCCAGCAGCCGCGGGGCCGAGGGCACTGAAGCTTTCTTT.

CDR3: CASSPGLAAREQYF. Written as DNA, the CDR3 is TGTGCCAGCAGCCCGGGACTAGCGGCGAGGGAGCAGTACTTC. The chain is built from TRBV3-1 (or the pseudogene TRBV3-2) and TRBJ2-7, with 11 bases matching TRBD2. The V segment lost 4 bases and the J segment 7 bases; nucleotides outside the gene matches: 6. CDR1 is LGHDT, CDR2 YNNKEL, per germline (reference sequence). The CDR3 runs to 14 residues.

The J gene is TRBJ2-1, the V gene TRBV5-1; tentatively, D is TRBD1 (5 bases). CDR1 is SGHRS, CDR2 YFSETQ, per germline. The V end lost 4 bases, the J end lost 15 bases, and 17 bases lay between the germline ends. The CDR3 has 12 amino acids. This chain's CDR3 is CASSPGQGKGFF. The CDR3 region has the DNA TGCGCCAGCAGCCCTGGCCAGGGTAAGGGGTTCTTC.

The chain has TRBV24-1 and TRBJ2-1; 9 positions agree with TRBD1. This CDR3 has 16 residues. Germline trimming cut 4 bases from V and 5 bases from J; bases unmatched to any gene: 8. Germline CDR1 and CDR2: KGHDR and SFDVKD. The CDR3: CATSDPGTGKNNEQFF. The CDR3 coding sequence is TGTGCCACCAGTGACCCAGGGACAGGGAAGAACAATGAGCAGTTCTTC.

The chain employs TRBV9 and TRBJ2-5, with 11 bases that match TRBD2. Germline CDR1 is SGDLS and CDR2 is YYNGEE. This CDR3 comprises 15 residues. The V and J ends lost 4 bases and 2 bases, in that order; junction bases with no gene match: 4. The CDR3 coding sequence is TGTGCCAGCAGCTTTAGCGGGGGGGCTCAAGAGACCCAGTACTTC. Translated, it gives CASSFSGGAQETQYF.

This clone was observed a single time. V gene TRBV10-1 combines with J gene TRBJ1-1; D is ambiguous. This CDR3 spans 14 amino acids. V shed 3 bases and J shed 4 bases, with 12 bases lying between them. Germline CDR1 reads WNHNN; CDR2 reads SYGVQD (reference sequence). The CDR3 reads CASSDGRGGTEAFF. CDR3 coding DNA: TGCGCCAGCAGTGATGGCCGGGGAGGCACTGAAGCTTTCTTT.

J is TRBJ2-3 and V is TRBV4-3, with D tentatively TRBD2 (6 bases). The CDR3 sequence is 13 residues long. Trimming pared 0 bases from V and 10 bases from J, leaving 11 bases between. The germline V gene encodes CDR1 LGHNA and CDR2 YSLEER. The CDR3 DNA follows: TGCGCCAGCAGCCAAGATTGGGGGGAGGCGCAGTATTTT. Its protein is CASSQDWGEAQYF.

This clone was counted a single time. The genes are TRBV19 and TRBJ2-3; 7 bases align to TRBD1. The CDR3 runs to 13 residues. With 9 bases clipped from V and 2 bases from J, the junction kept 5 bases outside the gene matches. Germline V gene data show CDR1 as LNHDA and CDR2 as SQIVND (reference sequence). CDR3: CASRDSPTDTQYF. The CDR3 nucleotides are TGTGCCAGCCGGGACAGCCCCACAGATACGCAGTATTTT.

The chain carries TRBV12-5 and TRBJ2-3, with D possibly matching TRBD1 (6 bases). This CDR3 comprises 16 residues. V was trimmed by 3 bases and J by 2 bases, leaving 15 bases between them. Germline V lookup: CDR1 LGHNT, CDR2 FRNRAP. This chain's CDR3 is CASGLIVTGSTDTQYF. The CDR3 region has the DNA TGTGCTAGTGGTTTAATTGTTACAGGGTCCACAGATACGCAGTATTTT.

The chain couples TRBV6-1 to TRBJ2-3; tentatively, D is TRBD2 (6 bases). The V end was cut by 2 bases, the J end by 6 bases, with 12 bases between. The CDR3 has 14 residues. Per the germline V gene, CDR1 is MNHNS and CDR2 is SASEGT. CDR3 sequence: CASSESTGGDTQYF. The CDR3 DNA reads TGTGCCAGCAGTGAATCCACAGGAGGGGATACGCAGTATTTT.

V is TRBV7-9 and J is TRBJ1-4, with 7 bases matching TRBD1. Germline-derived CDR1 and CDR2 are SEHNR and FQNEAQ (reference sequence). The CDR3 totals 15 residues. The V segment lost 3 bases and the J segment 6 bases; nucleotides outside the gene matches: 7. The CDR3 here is CASSLGDRVYEKLFF. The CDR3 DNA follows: TGTGCCAGCAGCTTGGGAGACAGGGTGTATGAAAAACTGTTTTTT.

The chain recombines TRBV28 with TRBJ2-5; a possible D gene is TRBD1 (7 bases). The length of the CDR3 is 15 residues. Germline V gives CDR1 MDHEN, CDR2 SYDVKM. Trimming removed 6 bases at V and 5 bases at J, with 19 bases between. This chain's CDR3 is CASSENRGGIETQYF. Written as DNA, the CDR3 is TGTGCCAGCAGCGAAAACAGGGGAGGAATTGAGACCCAGTACTTC. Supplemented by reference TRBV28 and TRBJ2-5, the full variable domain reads DVKVTQSSRYLVKRTGEKVFLECVQDMDHENMFWYRQDPGLGLRLIYFSYDVKMKEKGDIPEGYSVSREKKERFSLILESASTNQTSMYLCASSENRGGIETQYFGPGTRLLVL.

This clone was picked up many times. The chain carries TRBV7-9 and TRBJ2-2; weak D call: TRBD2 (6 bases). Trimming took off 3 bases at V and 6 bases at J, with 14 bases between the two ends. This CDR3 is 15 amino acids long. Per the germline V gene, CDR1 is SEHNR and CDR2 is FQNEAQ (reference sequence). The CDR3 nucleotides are TGTGCCAGCAGCTTGCCGGGACTGAGAGCCGGGGAGCTGTTTTTT. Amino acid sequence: CASSLPGLRAGELFF.

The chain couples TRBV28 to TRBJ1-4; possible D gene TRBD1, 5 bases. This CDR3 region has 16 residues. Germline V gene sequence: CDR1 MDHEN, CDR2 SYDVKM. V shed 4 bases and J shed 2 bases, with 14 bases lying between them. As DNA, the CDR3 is TGTGCCAGCAGTTCCCCCGGGGCGGGGACTAATGAAAAACTGTTTTTT. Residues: CASSSPGAGTNEKLFF. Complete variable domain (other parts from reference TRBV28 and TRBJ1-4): DVKVTQSSRYLVKRTGEKVFLECVQDMDHENMFWYRQDPGLGLRLIYFSYDVKMKEKGDIPEGYSVSREKKERFSLILESASTNQTSMYLCASSSPGAGTNEKLFFGSGTQLSVL.

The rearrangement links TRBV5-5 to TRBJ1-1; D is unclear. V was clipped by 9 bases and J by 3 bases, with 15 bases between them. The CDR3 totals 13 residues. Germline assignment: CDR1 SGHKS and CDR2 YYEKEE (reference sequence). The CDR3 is CATGLYRDTEAFF. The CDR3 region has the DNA TGTGCCACCGGGTTGTATCGGGACACTGAAGCTTTCTTT.

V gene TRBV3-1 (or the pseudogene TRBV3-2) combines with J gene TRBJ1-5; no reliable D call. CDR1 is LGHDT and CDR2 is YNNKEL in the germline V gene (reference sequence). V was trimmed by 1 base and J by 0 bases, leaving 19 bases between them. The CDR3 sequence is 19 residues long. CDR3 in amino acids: CASSQVTRAREYSNQPQHF. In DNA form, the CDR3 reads TGTGCCAGCAGCCAAGTCACAAGAGCGAGAGAATATAGCAATCAGCCCCAGCATTTT.

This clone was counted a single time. The CDR3 sequence is CASSLAAGGSGELFF. The DNA for the CDR3 is TGCGCCAGCAGCTTGGCAGCAGGCGGGTCCGGGGAGCTGTTTTTT. The J gene is TRBJ2-2, the V gene TRBV5-1; D possibly corresponds to TRBD2 (5 bases). This CDR3 has 15 residues. Germline-derived CDR1 and CDR2 are SGHRS and YFSETQ. The ends were cut back, 0 bases at V and 6 bases at J, with 12 bases in the middle.

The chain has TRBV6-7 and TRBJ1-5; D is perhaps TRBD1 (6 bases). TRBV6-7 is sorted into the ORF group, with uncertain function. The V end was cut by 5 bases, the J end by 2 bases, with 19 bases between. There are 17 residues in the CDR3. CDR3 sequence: CASSRVPPGDGNQPQHF. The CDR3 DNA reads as TGTGCCAGCAGTAGGGTGCCACCAGGGGACGGCAATCAGCCCCAGCATTTT.

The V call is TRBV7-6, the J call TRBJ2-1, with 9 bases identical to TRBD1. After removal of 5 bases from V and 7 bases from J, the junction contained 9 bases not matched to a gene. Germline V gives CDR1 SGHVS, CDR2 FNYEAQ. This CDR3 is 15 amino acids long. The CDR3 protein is CASSPGTGLWNEQFF. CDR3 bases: TGTGCCAGCAGCCCCGGGACAGGGCTCTGGAATGAGCAGTTCTTC.

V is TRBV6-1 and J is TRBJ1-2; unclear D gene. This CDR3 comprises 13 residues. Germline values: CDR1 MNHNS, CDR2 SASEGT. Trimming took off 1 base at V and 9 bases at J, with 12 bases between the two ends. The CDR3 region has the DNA TGTGCCAGCAGTGAAGATCGAGGGTCCAGCTACACCTTC. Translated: CASSEDRGSSYTF.

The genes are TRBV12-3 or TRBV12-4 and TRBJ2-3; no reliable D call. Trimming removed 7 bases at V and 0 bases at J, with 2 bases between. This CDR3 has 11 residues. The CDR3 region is CASTSTDTQYF. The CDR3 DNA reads TGTGCCAGCACGAGCACAGATACGCAGTATTTT.

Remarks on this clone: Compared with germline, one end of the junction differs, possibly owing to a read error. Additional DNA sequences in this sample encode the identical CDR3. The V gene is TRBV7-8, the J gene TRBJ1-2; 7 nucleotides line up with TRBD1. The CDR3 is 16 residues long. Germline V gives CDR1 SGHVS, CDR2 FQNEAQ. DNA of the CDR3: TGCGCCAGCAGCTCGCCAACAGGGGATCCCGACTATGGCTACACCTTC. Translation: CASSSPTGDPDYGYTF.

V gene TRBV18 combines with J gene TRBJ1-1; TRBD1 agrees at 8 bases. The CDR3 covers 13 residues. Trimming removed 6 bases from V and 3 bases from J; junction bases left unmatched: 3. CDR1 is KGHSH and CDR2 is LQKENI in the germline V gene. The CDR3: CASSGTGDTEAFF. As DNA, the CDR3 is TGTGCCAGCTCGGGGACAGGTGACACTGAAGCTTTCTTT.

Here the CDR3 DNA reads TGTGCCAGCAGCCACGGTCCAGGGAACTCACCCCTCCACTTT. It yields the protein CASSHGPGNSPLHF. The chain links TRBV7-2 to TRBJ1-6, with D perhaps TRBD1 (5 bases). The V gene's germline CDR1 is SGHTA and CDR2 FQGNSA. The CDR3 totals 14 residues. V was trimmed by 5 bases and J by 10 bases, leaving 15 bases between them.

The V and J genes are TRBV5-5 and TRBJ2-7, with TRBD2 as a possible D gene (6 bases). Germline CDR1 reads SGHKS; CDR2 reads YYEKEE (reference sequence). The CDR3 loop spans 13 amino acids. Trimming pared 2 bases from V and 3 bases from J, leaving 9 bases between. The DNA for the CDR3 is TGTGCCAGCAGCTTATTAGCGGACTACGAGCAGTACGTC. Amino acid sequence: CASSLLADYEQYV.

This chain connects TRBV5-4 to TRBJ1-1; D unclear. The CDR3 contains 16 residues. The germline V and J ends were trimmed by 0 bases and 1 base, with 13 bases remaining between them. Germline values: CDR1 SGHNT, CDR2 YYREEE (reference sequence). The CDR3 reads CASSLESARANTEAFF. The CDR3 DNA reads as TGTGCCAGCAGCTTGGAGAGCGCCAGAGCGAACACTGAAGCTTTCTTT.

For the CDR3, the DNA is TGCAGCGCCGGTCCTTCGAGCTCTGGAAACACCATATATTTT. It is translated as CSAGPSSSGNTIYF. The chain carries TRBV29-1 and TRBJ1-3, with unresolved D. Germline assignment: CDR1 SQVTM and CDR2 ANQGSEA. Between the trimmed V and J ends, which lost 7 bases and 0 bases, there was a span of 13 bases. The CDR3 is made up of 14 amino acids.